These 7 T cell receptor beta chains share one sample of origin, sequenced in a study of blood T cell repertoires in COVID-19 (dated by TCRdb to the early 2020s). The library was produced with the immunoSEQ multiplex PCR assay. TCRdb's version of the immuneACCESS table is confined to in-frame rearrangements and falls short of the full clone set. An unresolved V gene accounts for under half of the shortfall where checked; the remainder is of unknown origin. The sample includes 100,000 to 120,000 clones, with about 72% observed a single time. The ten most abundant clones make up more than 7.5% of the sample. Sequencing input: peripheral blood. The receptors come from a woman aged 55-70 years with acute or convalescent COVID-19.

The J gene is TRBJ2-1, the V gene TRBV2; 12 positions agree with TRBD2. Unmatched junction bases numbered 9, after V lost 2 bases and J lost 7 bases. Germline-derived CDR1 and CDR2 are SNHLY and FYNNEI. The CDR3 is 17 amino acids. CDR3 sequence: CASSELLAGGRVNEQFF. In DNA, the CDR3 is TGTGCCAGCAGTGAACTCCTAGCGGGGGGGAGGGTAAATGAGCAGTTCTTC.

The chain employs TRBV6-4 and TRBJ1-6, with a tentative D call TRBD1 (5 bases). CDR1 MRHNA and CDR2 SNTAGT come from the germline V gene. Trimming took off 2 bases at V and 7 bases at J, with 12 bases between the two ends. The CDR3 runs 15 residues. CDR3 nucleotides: TGTGCCAGCAGTGACGGGGCAGGTAGAAATTCACCCCTCCACTTT. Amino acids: CASSDGAGRNSPLHF.

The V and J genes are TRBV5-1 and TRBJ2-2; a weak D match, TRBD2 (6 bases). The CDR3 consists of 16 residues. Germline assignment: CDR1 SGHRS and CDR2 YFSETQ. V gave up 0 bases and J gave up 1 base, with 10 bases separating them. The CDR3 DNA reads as TGCGCCAGCAGCTTGGAGGAGGGGTTGAACACCGGGGAGCTGTTTTTT. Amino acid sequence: CASSLEEGLNTGELFF.

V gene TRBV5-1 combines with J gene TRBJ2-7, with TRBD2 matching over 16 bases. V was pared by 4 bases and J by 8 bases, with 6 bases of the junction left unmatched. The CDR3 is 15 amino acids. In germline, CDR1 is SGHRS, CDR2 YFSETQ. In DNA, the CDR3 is TGCGCCAGCAGCATGGGACTAGCGGGGGGGCAACAGCAGTACTTC. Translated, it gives CASSMGLAGGQQQYF. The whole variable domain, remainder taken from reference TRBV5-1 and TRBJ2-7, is KAGVTQTPRYLIKTRGQQVTLSCSPISGHRSVSWYQQTPGQGLQFLFEYFSETQRNKGNFPGRFSGRQFSNSRSEMNVSTLELGDSALYLCASSMGLAGGQQQYFGPGTRLTVT.

The CDR3 loop reads CASSRGAGGQNEQFF. Written as DNA, the CDR3 is TGCGCCAGCAGCCGTGGGGCGGGGGGGCAAAATGAGCAGTTCTTC. This chain connects TRBV5-1 to TRBJ2-1, with 9 nucleotides matching TRBD2. V lost 4 bases to trimming and J lost 7 bases; unmatched junction nucleotides: 9. Germline CDR1 SGHRS, CDR2 YFSETQ. CDR3 size: 15 residues.

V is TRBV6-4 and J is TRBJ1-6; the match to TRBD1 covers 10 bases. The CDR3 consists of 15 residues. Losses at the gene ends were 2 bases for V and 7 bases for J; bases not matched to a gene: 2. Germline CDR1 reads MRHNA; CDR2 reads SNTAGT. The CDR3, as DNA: TGTGCCAGCAGTGACCGGACAGGGGGAAATTCACCCCTCCACTTT. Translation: CASSDRTGGNSPLHF.

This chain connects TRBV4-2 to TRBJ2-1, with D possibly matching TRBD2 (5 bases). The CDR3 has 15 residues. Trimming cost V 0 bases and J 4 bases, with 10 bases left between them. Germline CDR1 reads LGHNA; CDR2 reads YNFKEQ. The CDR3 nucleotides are TGTGCCAGCAGCCAAGACCTAGCAGATTACAATGAGCAGTTCTTC. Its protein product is CASSQDLADYNEQFF.